Below, 17 T cell receptor beta chains from the same sample are listed, as sequenced in a study of cytomegalovirus exposure and HLA in healthy donors. The PCR was carried out with 60 Vbeta primers and 13 Jbeta primers. Measured with immunoSEQ multiplex PCR; TCRdb has only the in-frame clones, and not every one. The sample has some 160,000 clones; 65% to 85% are singletons. What was sequenced was PBMCs. Source of these receptors: a male donor in good health and CMV-seropositive.

The chain has TRBV7-2 and TRBJ1-3; 10 nucleotides agree with TRBD1. V gave up 3 bases and J gave up 2 bases; unmatched junction bases: 4. Germline V CDR1 and CDR2: SGHTA, FQGNSA. CDR3 size: 16 residues. The CDR3 region has the DNA TGTGCCAGCAGCTTCGACAGGGGGCCGGCTGGAAACACCATATATTTT. It is translated as CASSFDRGPAGNTIYF.

This chain connects TRBV5-1 to TRBJ2-1, with D possibly TRBD1 on 6 matching bases. This CDR3 has 16 residues. The V gene lost 0 bases and the J gene lost 1 base, with 11 bases spanning the gap. Germline-derived CDR1 and CDR2 are SGHRS and YFSETQ. The chain's CDR3 is CASSLERGMSYNEQFF. For the CDR3, the DNA is TGCGCCAGCAGCTTGGAAAGGGGGATGTCCTACAATGAGCAGTTCTTC.

V gene TRBV6-4 combines with J gene TRBJ2-2; 8 bases agree with TRBD1. V was clipped by 5 bases and J by 4 bases; unmatched bases: 3. This CDR3 spans 14 amino acids. Per germline, CDR1 MRHNA and CDR2 SNTAGT. The CDR3 protein is CASSLDRATGELFF. CDR3 sequence (DNA): TGTGCCAGCAGTTTGGACAGGGCCACCGGGGAGCTGTTTTTT.

The chain uses TRBV6-5 and TRBJ1-2, with D perhaps matching TRBD1 (5 bases). This CDR3 has 14 amino acids. Germline V gene data show CDR1 as MNHEY and CDR2 as SVGAGI. The V and J ends lost 2 bases and 6 bases respectively, with 13 bases between them. CDR3 nucleotide sequence: TGTGCCAGCAGTTACGGGGGGGAAGTCAATGGCTACACCTTC. It specifies CASSYGGEVNGYTF.

The chain is built from TRBV7-2 and TRBJ2-1; D is uncertain. The V and J ends lost 1 base and 3 bases respectively, with 7 bases between them. CDR1 and CDR2 from the germline V gene are SGHTA and FQGNSA. There are 14 residues in the CDR3. The CDR3 sequence: CASSLVSGYNEQFF. The CDR3 DNA reads as TGTGCCAGCAGCTTAGTTTCAGGCTACAATGAGCAGTTCTTC. The full variable domain, completed using reference TRBV7-2 and TRBJ2-1, is GAGVSQSPSNKVTEKGKDVELRCDPISGHTALYWYRQSLGQGLEFLIYFQGNSAPDKSGLPSDRFSAERTGGSVSTLTIQRTQQEDSAVYLCASSLVSGYNEQFFGPGTRLTVL.

This chain joins TRBV27 and TRBJ2-5; D uncertain. Judging by the DNA end, TRBJ2-7 fits better; the J call may be wrong. Germline loops: CDR1 MNHEY, CDR2 SMNVEV (reference sequence). The CDR3 consists of 13 residues. CDR3 in amino acids: CASRGRPSYEQYF. CDR3 sequence (DNA): TGTGCCAGCAGGGGCCGGCCTTCCTACGAGCAGTACTTC.

The chain uses TRBV19 and TRBJ2-5; 8 nucleotides line up with TRBD1. Germline-derived CDR1 and CDR2 are LNHDA and SQIVND (reference sequence). V lost 1 base, J lost 0 bases, and 4 bases stayed unmatched. This CDR3 has 16 residues. The CDR3 bases are TGTGCCAGTAGTATAGGGGCAGGGGGCTACCAAGAGACCCAGTACTTC. Its translation is CASSIGAGGYQETQYF.

The CDR3 region has the DNA TGTGCCAGTAGTAACTTCCGGCAGGGGGCCTGGATCAATGAGCAGTTCTTC. As protein: CASSNFRQGAWINEQFF. The chain combines TRBV19 with TRBJ2-1; 8 positions agree with TRBD1. With V trimmed by 4 bases and J by 6 bases, 14 bases remained unmatched. Per germline, CDR1 LNHDA and CDR2 SQIVND (reference sequence). The CDR3 is 17 amino acids.

CDR3 nucleotides: TGTGCCAGCAGCTCGGGACTAGCGGGAGGCTCAGATACGCAGTATTTT. It is translated as CASSSGLAGGSDTQYF. The rearrangement joins TRBV7-8 to TRBJ2-3, with 15 bases matching TRBD2. This CDR3 is built from 16 residues. The germline gives CDR1 SGHVS, CDR2 FQNEAQ. Losses at the gene ends were 4 bases for V and 4 bases for J; bases not matched to a gene: 3.

This chain connects TRBV11-2 to TRBJ1-2; 8 nucleotides align to TRBD1. Per the germline V gene, CDR1 is SGHAT and CDR2 is FQNNGV. V shed 2 bases, J shed 6 bases, and the junction held 2 bases outside the gene matches. CDR3 length equals 13 residues. The CDR3 region is CASSLNRGDGYTF. Written as DNA, the CDR3 is TGTGCCAGCAGCTTAAACAGGGGGGATGGCTACACCTTC.

The V call is TRBV13, the J call TRBJ2-5; 7 bases agree with TRBD1. J gave up 2 bases and V 4 bases, and 10 bases lay outside the gene matches. In germline, CDR1 is PRHDT, CDR2 FYEKMQ (reference sequence). The CDR3 spans 16 residues. The chain's CDR3 is CASSWGTAAIQETQYF. CDR3 sequence (DNA): TGTGCCAGCAGCTGGGGGACAGCGGCGATACAAGAGACCCAGTACTTC.

The chain uses TRBV19 and TRBJ1-2, with D possibly being TRBD1 (6 bases). CDR3 length: 13 residues. V lost 5 bases and J lost 2, with 9 bases in between. The germline V gene has CDR1 LNHDA and CDR2 SQIVND (reference sequence). CDR3 sequence (DNA): TGTGCCAGTAGTTACGGACAGAACTATGGCTACACCTTC. Encoded protein: CASSYGQNYGYTF.

The chain has TRBV5-6 and TRBJ2-5; D possibly corresponds to TRBD2 (5 bases). V lost 1 base, J lost 3 bases, and 10 bases lay in between. The germline CDR1 and CDR2 sequences are SGHDT and YYEEEE. The CDR3 has 14 amino acids. CDR3 sequence (DNA): TGTGCCAGCAGCTTGTGGTCCGGGGAAGAGACCCAGTACTTC. This gives the protein CASSLWSGEETQYF.

The chain is built from TRBV6-5 and TRBJ1-2; a weak D match, TRBD1 (5 bases). V was pared by 0 bases and J by 4 bases, with 12 bases between. The germline V gene encodes CDR1 MNHEY and CDR2 SVGAGI. This CDR3 has 15 amino acids. The CDR3 is CASSYSGGVGYGYTF. The DNA of the CDR3 is TGTGCCAGCAGTTACTCAGGAGGGGTGGGCTATGGCTACACCTTC.

This chain connects TRBV7-2 to TRBJ2-1; the D gene is possibly TRBD2 (6 bases). Trimming pared 1 base from V and 0 bases from J, leaving 7 bases between. This CDR3 is built from 15 residues. CDR1 and CDR2 (germline): SGHTA, FQGNSA. This CDR3 is CASSLVGSSYNEQFF. Written as DNA, the CDR3 is TGTGCCAGCAGCTTAGTCGGGAGCTCCTACAATGAGCAGTTCTTC.

The count of this clone is one. This chain uses TRBV7-3 with TRBJ2-7, with 9 nucleotides matching TRBD1. V was clipped by 5 bases and J by 6 bases; unmatched bases: 5. This CDR3 region has 13 residues. Germline-derived CDR1 and CDR2 are SGHTA and FQGTGA. The CDR3 DNA reads as TGTGCCAGCAGCGCCAACAGGGGGCGCGAGCAGTACTTC. Its protein is CASSANRGREQYF.

The chain links TRBV6-5 to TRBJ2-7; possibly TRBD1 for D (6 bases). This CDR3 has 14 residues. The V gene lost 5 bases and the J gene lost 0 bases, with 11 bases spanning the gap. Per the germline V gene, CDR1 is MNHEY and CDR2 is SVGAGI. The CDR3 loop is CASSPRDTSYEQYF. The CDR3 DNA sequence: TGTGCCAGCAGTCCCCGGGACACCTCCTACGAGCAGTACTTC.